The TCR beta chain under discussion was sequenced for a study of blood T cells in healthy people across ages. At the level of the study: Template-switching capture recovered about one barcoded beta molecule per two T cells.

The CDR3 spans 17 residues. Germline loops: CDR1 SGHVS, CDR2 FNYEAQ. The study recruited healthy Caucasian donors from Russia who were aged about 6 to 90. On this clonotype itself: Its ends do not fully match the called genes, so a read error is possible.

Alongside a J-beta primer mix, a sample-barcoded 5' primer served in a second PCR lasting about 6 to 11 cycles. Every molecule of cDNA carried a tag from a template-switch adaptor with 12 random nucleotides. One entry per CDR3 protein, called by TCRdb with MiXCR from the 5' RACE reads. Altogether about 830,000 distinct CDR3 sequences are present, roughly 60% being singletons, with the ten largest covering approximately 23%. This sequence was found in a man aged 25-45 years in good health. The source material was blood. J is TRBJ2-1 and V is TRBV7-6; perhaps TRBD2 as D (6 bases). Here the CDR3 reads CTSSLPPSGLEGFEQFF. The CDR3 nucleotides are TGTACCAGCAGCCTACCCCCGAGTGGACTGGAGGGCTTTGAGCAGTTCTTC.